This record covers a single TCR beta chain. Its cognate antigen has yet to be identified. No base quality information exists; no much larger clone differs at one position. TCRbeta CDR3 regions were amplified from genomic DNA by means of the immunoSEQ Assay, a bias-controlled multiplex PCR. In the source study's methods: Within the assay, amplification of reference gene primers was used to estimate how many nucleated cells each sample contained. To quantify the absolute abundance of each unique TCRbeta CDR3 rearrangement, sequence reads were collapsed and filtered. Productive Simpson clonality was computed per sample as the square root of Simpson's diversity index over productive rearrangements. The clones in this table, taken by TCRdb from immuneACCESS, are in-frame only. Not every clone is retained; where verified, under half of the shortfall comes from an unresolved V gene, and the cause of the rest is unknown. The V and J calls and the clone size are those of that table, but D and trimming were determined from the DNA. The sample table shows about 92,000 clones, and around 84% are seen once. The ten most abundant clones make up 35% to 45% of the sample.

These data originate in a study of blood T cell repertoires in COVID-19 (dated by TCRdb to 2020 to 2022). With regard to the full study: Samples covering the acute and convalescent phases of COVID-19 were provided by collaborators in the United States, Italy and Spain. The prospective study material was composed of cDNA or gDNA derived from T cells, B-cell-depleted T cells, or PBMCs. Where available, HLA class I and class II types were taken from metadata supplied by the sample provider and were not determined by assay-based typing. Sample metadata almost always included a de-identified subject ID, COVID-19 status, age in years and sex. Deeply sampled blood TCRbeta repertoires from subjects exposed to, actively infected with, or recovered from COVID-19 were included in the dataset. The samples were drawn from two sources: the first 160 participants of the ongoing ImmuneRACE study, and some 1,300 subjects contributed by 6 global collaborators. The repertoires were released in a freely available public database intended as a resource for research on the immune response to SARS-CoV-2. Results and caveats for the whole study, not just this receptor: The amount of clinical and demographic metadata varied by source and participant and was provided uncurated.

Whole blood was collected in K2EDTA tubes by collaborating institutions according to the institutions' own protocols. For TCRbeta analysis, collaborator samples were shipped as frozen whole blood, as isolated PBMCs, or as DNA extracted from either sample type. V lost 5 bases and J lost 9 bases, and the count of bases not matched to a germline gene is 3. Via the germline V gene, CDR1 is MRHNA and CDR2 SNTAGT. The CDR3 runs 11 amino acids, cysteine and phenylalanine included. Solely the CDR3 DNA is kept, with 33 bases framed from the first base. The chain was built from TRBV6-4 and TRBJ1-2; TRBD1 matches 7 bases in the middle. The sample taken for sequencing was peripheral blood. This TCR was sampled from a man older than 75 with acute or convalescent COVID-19. The DNA sequence is TGTGCCAGCAGTCACAGGGGACGCTACACCTTC. Its amino acids are CASSHRGRYTF.